One and the same sample provided the 13 T cell receptor beta chains below, sequenced in a study of shared clonotypes between healthy human individuals. Measured with immunoSEQ multiplex PCR; TCRdb has only the in-frame clones, and not every one. The data show under 1,100,000 clones, 70% to 80% seen once. Material: memory CD4+ T cells from PBMCs. Subset here: CD45RA-negative fraction. The receptors were gathered from a man aged 18 to 35 in good health. Some clones in this sample may be carry-over from other donors' samples.

The chain combines TRBV7-6 with TRBJ1-3, with D hard to call. The CDR3 length is 16 residues. Germline-derived CDR1 and CDR2 are SGHVS and FNYEAQ. V was trimmed by 0 bases and J by 0 bases, leaving 9 bases between them. The CDR3 sequence: CASSLAVVNSGNTIYF. The CDR3 DNA follows: TGTGCCAGCAGCTTAGCGGTGGTGAACTCTGGAAACACCATATATTTT. Full variable domain (missing parts from reference TRBV7-6 and TRBJ1-3): GAGVSQSPRYKVTKRGQDVALRCDPISGHVSLYWYRQALGQGPEFLTYFNYEAQQDKSGLPNDRFSAERPEGSISTLTIQRTEQRDSAMYRCASSLAVVNSGNTIYFGEGSWLTVV.

This clone was detected once. CDR3 sequence: CASSVGGEQYF. DNA of the CDR3: TGTGCCAGCAGTGTGGGGGGCGAGCAGTACTTC. The genes are TRBV2 and TRBJ2-7; D is perhaps TRBD2 (6 bases). Per germline, CDR1 SNHLY and CDR2 FYNNEI. V was cut by 4 bases and J by 6 bases, with 7 bases left in between. The CDR3 is 11 residues long.

The chain recombines TRBV6-1 with TRBJ1-1, with D perhaps TRBD1 (5 bases). The CDR3 spans 14 residues. V dropped 0 bases and J dropped 6 bases, with 11 bases sitting between them. Germline-derived CDR1 and CDR2 are MNHNS and SASEGT. The CDR3 DNA reads TGTGCCAGCAGTGAAGCGAGGGGTTGGGCTGAAGCTTTCTTT. It yields the protein CASSEARGWAEAFF.

The chain couples TRBV27 to TRBJ2-7, with D hard to call. The germline gives CDR1 MNHEY, CDR2 SMNVEV (reference sequence). Trimming removed 9 bases at V and 1 base at J, with 13 bases between. There are 13 residues in the CDR3. CDR3 protein: CARNADSSYEQYF. The CDR3 region has the DNA TGTGCCAGGAATGCGGATTCGTCCTACGAGCAGTACTTC.

The V and J genes are TRBV5-8 and TRBJ2-5; D call uncertain. Deletions cut 1 base from V and 5 bases from J, with 15 bases between. CDR3 length: 15 amino acids. Germline CDR1 and CDR2: SGHTS and YDEGEE. CDR3 nucleotide sequence: TGTGCCAGCAGCTTGAAGGGCACCCTCGGGGAGACCCAGTACTTC. Protein sequence: CASSLKGTLGETQYF.

This chain joins TRBV13 and TRBJ2-2; 12 bases align to TRBD2. The CDR3 is 17 residues long. Germline assignment: CDR1 PRHDT and CDR2 FYEKMQ (reference sequence). The V and J ends lost 6 bases and 5 bases, in that order; junction bases with no gene match: 10. CDR3 region: CASSSSRLAGVTGELFF. DNA for the CDR3: TGTGCCAGCAGTTCCTCTCGACTAGCGGGAGTAACCGGGGAGCTGTTTTTT. Looking up the rest from reference TRBV13 and TRBJ2-2 gives the full variable domain: AAGVIQSPRHLIKEKRETATLKCYPIPRHDTVYWYQQGPGQDPQFLISFYEKMQSDKGSIPDRFSAQQFSDYHSELNMSSLELGDSALYFCASSSSRLAGVTGELFFGEGSRLTVL.

This clone was counted between two and nine times. The V and J genes are TRBV30 and TRBJ1-1; D is undetermined. The germline V gene encodes CDR1 GTSNPN and CDR2 SVGIG (reference sequence). V was trimmed by 2 bases and J by 1 base, leaving 8 bases between them. The CDR3 consists of 13 residues. The chain's CDR3 is CAWSRQRNTEAFF. In DNA, the CDR3 is TGTGCCTGGAGTCGTCAAAGGAACACTGAAGCTTTCTTT. The full variable domain, rest sourced from reference TRBV30 and TRBJ1-1, is SQTIHQWPATLVQPVGSPLSLECTVEGTSNPNLYWYRQAAGRGLQLLFYSVGIGQISSEVPQNLSASRPQDRQFILSSKKLLLSDSGFYLCAWSRQRNTEAFFGQGTRLTVV.

The rearrangement links TRBV7-2 to TRBJ2-5; D gene unclear. In germline, CDR1 is SGHTA, CDR2 FQGNSA. The CDR3 consists of 15 residues. V lost 5 bases and J lost 4, with 17 bases in between. The CDR3 nucleotides are TGTGCCAGCAGCAGAGACATCAGATTGGGAGAGACCCAGTACTTC. Translation: CASSRDIRLGETQYF.

The V gene is TRBV18, the J gene TRBJ2-2, with 8 bases that match TRBD2. The CDR3 is 16 residues long. V was pared by 4 bases and J by 1 base, with 5 bases of the junction left unmatched. Germline V gene data show CDR1 as KGHSH and CDR2 as LQKENI. The CDR3 coding sequence is TGTGCCAGCTCACTTTATACTAGCGGGAACACCGGGGAGCTGTTTTTT. It codes for CASSLYTSGNTGELFF.

The V and J genes are TRBV5-6 and TRBJ2-7; D is uncertain. Germline V CDR1 and CDR2: SGHDT, YYEEEE. V was trimmed by 2 bases and J by 3 bases, leaving 12 bases between them. CDR3 size: 14 residues. In DNA, the CDR3 is TGTGCCAGCAGCTTCGTCGGGTTTGGCTACGAGCAGTACTTC. It specifies CASSFVGFGYEQYF.

The V and J genes are TRBV7-2 and TRBJ2-5; no firm D call. V was clipped by 4 bases and J by 9 bases, with 15 bases between them. The CDR3 runs to 13 residues. The germline V gene encodes CDR1 SGHTA and CDR2 FQGNSA. The CDR3 sequence is CASSSRLLLPQYF. The CDR3 region has the DNA TGTGCCAGCAGCTCGCGCCTCCTTTTGCCCCAGTACTTC.

In its sample, this clone was seen once. J is TRBJ1-4 and V is TRBV14; D remains unclear. Trimming shortened V by 2 bases and J by 5 bases, and 15 bases separated the two germline ends. CDR3 length: 16 residues. Germline loops: CDR1 SGHDN, CDR2 FVKESK. The CDR3: CASSQLPDQTNEKLFF. The CDR3 coding sequence is TGTGCCAGCAGCCAACTTCCGGACCAGACGAATGAAAAACTGTTTTTT.

The chain uses TRBV5-1 and TRBJ2-1, with TRBD2 matching 9 bases. This CDR3 has 18 residues. Germline CDR1 is SGHRS and CDR2 is YFSETQ. After removal of 0 bases from V and 3 bases from J, the junction contained 10 bases not matched to a gene. The DNA for the CDR3 is TGCGCCAGCAGCTTGGGGCTAGCGGGAACCCCCTTCTACAATGAGCAGTTCTTC. Translation gives CASSLGLAGTPFYNEQFF.